This record covers a single T cell receptor beta chain. This record belongs to a study of cytomegalovirus exposure and HLA in healthy donors. Study at large: A later analysis reported the same platform for the 100 to 150 validation repertoires and the approximately 720 first-cohort repertoires.

Sequenced by immunoSEQ multiplex PCR; TCRdb stores in-frame clones only, minus some. The sample gives 55,000 to 80,000 clones, roughly 94% of which show up once; approximately 1.5% is in the top ten. This CDR3 contains 15 residues. Per germline, CDR1 SGHVS and CDR2 FNYEAQ. V was pared by 5 bases and J by 6 bases, with 20 bases between. Source material: PBMCs. This sequence joins TRBV7-6 and TRBJ2-7, with D possibly TRBD2 on 5 matching bases. The origin of this receptor is a man aged 18 to 29 in good health and CMV-seropositive. The CDR3 spells CASSLPGGLPGEQYF. The CDR3 coding sequence is TGTGCCAGCAGCCTCCCCGGAGGCCTACCGGGCGAGCAGTACTTC.